Listed here are 8 T cell receptor beta chains from one sample, sequenced in a study of metastatic and nonmetastatic thyroid tumors. No patient had received any treatment before thyroid surgery. TCRdb called clones again from the PCR reads with MiXCR. The table records under 30,000 clones, more than 13% of them present only once. Sequencing was carried out using blood. Every receptor here comes from a female donor with papillary thyroid cancer or a benign thyroid nodule (not recorded which). Some clones in this sample may be carry-over from other donors' samples.

The table lists this clone with many counts. V usage is TRBV19 and J usage is TRBJ1-1; D not resolved. Trimming took 3 bases from V and 6 from J, leaving 20 bases between them. This CDR3 has 16 residues. Per the germline V gene, CDR1 is LNHDA and CDR2 is SQIVND (reference sequence). CDR3 region: CASSMWAGTGYPEAFF. In DNA, the CDR3 is TGTGCCAGTAGTATGTGGGCAGGAACTGGTTACCCTGAAGCTTTCTTT.

This clone was detected many times. Other DNA sequences in the same sample also yield this CDR3. The V and J genes are TRBV20-1 and TRBJ2-3, with D tentatively TRBD2 (5 bases). The V end was cut by 3 bases, the J end by 0 bases, with 13 bases between. The CDR3 has 15 amino acids. Per the germline V gene, CDR1 is DFQATT and CDR2 is SNEGSKA (reference sequence). DNA for the CDR3: TGCAGTGCTAGGGACTTGACGGGGAGCACAGATACGCAGTATTTT. Translated: CSARDLTGSTDTQYF.

The rearrangement links TRBV20-1 to TRBJ2-1, with 8 bases fitting TRBD2. From germline, CDR1 is DFQATT and CDR2 SNEGSKA (reference sequence). This CDR3 has 16 residues. V dropped 4 bases and J dropped 0; count of bases not matched to a gene: 8. The CDR3 DNA is TGCAGTGCTACCTCACGGACTAGCAGCTCCTACAATGAGCAGTTCTTC. Amino acid sequence: CSATSRTSSSYNEQFF.

This clone has at least ten counts. The J gene is TRBJ2-5, the V gene TRBV20-1; perhaps TRBD1 as D (6 bases). Trimming shortened V by 2 bases and J by 4 bases, and 11 bases separated the two germline ends. Germline loops: CDR1 DFQATT, CDR2 SNEGSKA (reference sequence). This CDR3 has 13 residues. The CDR3 DNA reads TGCAGTGCTAGATCGACAGGCCGAGAGACCCAGTACTTC. Translation gives CSARSTGRETQYF.

The CDR3, as DNA: TGTGCCAGCAGTTTGAACAAGGGGGCGCAAGAGACCAGGTACTTC. Its protein product is CASSLNKGAQETRYF. The chain employs TRBV6-2 or TRBV6-3 and TRBJ2-5, with 7 bases fitting TRBD1. Unmatched junction bases numbered 18, after V lost 4 bases and J lost 13 bases. The germline V gene has CDR1 MNHEY and CDR2 SVGEGT. There are 15 residues in the CDR3.

This clone appeared a few times. Here the CDR3 DNA reads TGTGCCAGCAGTGAGGTAGCGGGAGGTCACGAGCAGTACTTC. This sequence encodes CASSEVAGGHEQYF. This chain uses TRBV28 with TRBJ2-7, with 10 bases identical to TRBD2. This CDR3 is 14 amino acids long. Germline assignment: CDR1 MDHEN and CDR2 SYDVKM. V lost 5 bases and J lost 5; bases outside the gene matches: 6.

By share, this clone counts as medium-sized. The rearrangement joins TRBV30 to TRBJ1-2, with 10 bases aligning to TRBD1. This CDR3 is built from 14 residues. Trimming cost V 2 bases and J 8 bases; bases outside gene matches: 8. Looked up from germline, CDR1 is GTSNPN and CDR2 is SVGIG (reference sequence). In DNA form, the CDR3 reads TGTGCCTGGAGTAGGGGGACAGGGGAAGACGGCTACACCTTC. Its protein is CAWSRGTGEDGYTF.

This clone was seen ten or more times. This same CDR3 is encoded by further DNA sequences in the sample. The V gene is TRBV24-1, the J gene TRBJ2-2; possibly TRBD2 for D (6 bases). V dropped 7 bases and J dropped 1 base, with 15 bases sitting between them. From germline, CDR1 is KGHDR and CDR2 SFDVKD. The CDR3 totals 16 residues. This chain's CDR3 is CATSVAADENTGELFF. The CDR3 DNA reads as TGTGCCACCAGCGTAGCGGCAGACGAGAACACCGGGGAGCTGTTTTTT.